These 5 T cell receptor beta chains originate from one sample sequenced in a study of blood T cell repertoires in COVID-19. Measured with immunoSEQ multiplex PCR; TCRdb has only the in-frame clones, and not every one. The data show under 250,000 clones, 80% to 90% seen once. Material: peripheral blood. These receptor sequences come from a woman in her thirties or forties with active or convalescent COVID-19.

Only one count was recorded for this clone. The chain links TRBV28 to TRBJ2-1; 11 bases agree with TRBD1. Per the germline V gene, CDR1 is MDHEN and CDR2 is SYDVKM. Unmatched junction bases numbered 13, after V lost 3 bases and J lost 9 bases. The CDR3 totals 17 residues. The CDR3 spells CASSFSRPGQGVGEQFF. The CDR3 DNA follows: TGTGCCAGCAGTTTTTCCCGGCCGGGACAGGGGGTGGGTGAGCAGTTCTTC.

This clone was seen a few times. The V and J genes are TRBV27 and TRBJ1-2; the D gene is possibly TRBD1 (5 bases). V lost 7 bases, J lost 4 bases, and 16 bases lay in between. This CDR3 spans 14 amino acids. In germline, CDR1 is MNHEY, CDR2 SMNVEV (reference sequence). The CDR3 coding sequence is TGTGCCAGCACCGCTCGGGGACTGCTCTATGGCTACACCTTC. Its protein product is CASTARGLLYGYTF.

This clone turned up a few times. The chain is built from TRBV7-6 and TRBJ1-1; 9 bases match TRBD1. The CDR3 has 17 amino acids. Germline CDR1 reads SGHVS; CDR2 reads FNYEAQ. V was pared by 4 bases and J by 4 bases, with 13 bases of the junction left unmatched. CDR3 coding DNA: TGTGCCAGCAGCTCCGGGACAGGGCTTTTTCGGGGCACTGAAGCTTTCTTT. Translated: CASSSGTGLFRGTEAFF.

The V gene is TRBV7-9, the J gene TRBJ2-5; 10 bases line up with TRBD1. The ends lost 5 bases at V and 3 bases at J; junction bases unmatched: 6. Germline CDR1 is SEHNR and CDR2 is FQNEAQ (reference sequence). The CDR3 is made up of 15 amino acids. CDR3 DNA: TGTGCCAGCAGCCGAGGGGGACAGGGGAAAGAGACCCAGTACTTC. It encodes CASSRGGQGKETQYF.

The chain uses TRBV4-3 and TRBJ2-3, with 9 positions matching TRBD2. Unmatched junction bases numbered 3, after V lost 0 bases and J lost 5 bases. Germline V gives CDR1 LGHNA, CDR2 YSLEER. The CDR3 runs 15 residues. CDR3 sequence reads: CASSQEAGGLDTQYF. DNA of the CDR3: TGCGCCAGCAGCCAAGAGGCGGGGGGGCTAGATACGCAGTATTTT.